This record covers a single T cell receptor beta chain. This sample is drawn from a study of blood T cell repertoires in COVID-19. Looking at the study overall: COVID-19 samples from acute and convalescent phases originated in the United States, Italy and Spain. Sources were T cells, B-cell-depleted T cells, or PBMCs; the material itself was cDNA or gDNA.

Germline V gives CDR1 KGHSH, CDR2 LQKENI. V shed 0 bases, J shed 7 bases, and the junction held 6 bases outside the gene matches. This CDR3 contains 15 residues. Per the authors' pipeline: Using reference gene primer amplification, nucleated cell counts were estimated. Clones were sequenced by immunoSEQ multiplex PCR, and TCRdb holds only the in-frame ones, with some missing. D and trimming come from the DNA, and the V and J calls and clone size come from that table. This table holds about 440,000 clones, 70% to 90% found once. The sequence came from a woman in her late teens or twenties with acute COVID-19. The sequenced material came from PBMCs or T cells enriched from blood (not recorded which). The V and J genes are TRBV18 and TRBJ2-1, with TRBD2 matching over 7 bases. The CDR3 DNA sequence: TGTGCCAGCTCACCACCGATGACTAGCTGGAATGAGCAGTTCTTC. Amino acid sequence: CASSPPMTSWNEQFF.